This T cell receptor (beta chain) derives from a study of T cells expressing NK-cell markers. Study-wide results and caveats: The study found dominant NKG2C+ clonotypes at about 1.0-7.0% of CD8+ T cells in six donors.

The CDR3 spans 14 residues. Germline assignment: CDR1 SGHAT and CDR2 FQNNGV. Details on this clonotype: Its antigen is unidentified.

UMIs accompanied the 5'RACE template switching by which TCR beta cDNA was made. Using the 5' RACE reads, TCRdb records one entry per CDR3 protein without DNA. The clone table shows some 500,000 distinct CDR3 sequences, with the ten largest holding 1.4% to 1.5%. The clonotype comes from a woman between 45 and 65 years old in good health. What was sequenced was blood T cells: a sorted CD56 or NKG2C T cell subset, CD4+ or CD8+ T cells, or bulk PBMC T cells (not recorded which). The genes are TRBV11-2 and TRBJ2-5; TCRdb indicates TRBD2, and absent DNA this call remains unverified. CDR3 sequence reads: CASRSLGGRETQYF.